The 29 T cell receptor beta chains below come from one sample, sequenced in a study of blood T cell repertoires in COVID-19. Measured with immunoSEQ multiplex PCR; TCRdb has only the in-frame clones, and not every one. This sample carries under 300,000 clones, about 83% of them seen once, and the ten largest clones take approximately 13%. Material: peripheral blood. Source of these receptors: a man at least 80 years old with acute or convalescent COVID-19.

This clone is a singleton in its sample. This chain uses TRBV18 with TRBJ1-3; 7 nucleotides align to TRBD1. The CDR3 is 20 amino acids. Germline V gene lookup returns CDR1 KGHSH and CDR2 LQKENI. Trimming removed 3 bases from V and 0 bases from J; junction bases left unmatched: 17. CDR3 in DNA: TGTGCCAGCTCACCCGGTGGGACAGCTCTATTTTTGCTCTCTGGAAACACCATATATTTT. Translated: CASSPGGTALFLLSGNTIYF.

The V and J genes are TRBV19 and TRBJ1-4, with 7 positions matching TRBD1. This CDR3 has 17 amino acids. Losses at the gene ends were 10 bases for V and 0 bases for J; bases not matched to a gene: 14. Germline CDR1 LNHDA, CDR2 SQIVND (reference sequence). CDR3 DNA: TGTGCCACCGATGAGGGGGACAGAGCGTCAACTAATGAAAAACTGTTTTTT. Translated, it gives CATDEGDRASTNEKLFF.

This chain joins TRBV4-2 and TRBJ1-1; tentative D call: TRBD1 (5 bases). V was cut by 4 bases and J by 5 bases, with 17 bases left in between. Germline CDR1 is LGHNA and CDR2 is YNFKEQ. This CDR3 region has 15 residues. The CDR3 loop reads CASSPGGARVTEAFF. DNA for the CDR3: TGTGCCAGCAGCCCTGGCGGTGCCAGGGTGACTGAAGCTTTCTTT.

The V and J genes are TRBV9 and TRBJ2-3; 10 bases are a match to TRBD2. CDR1 SGDLS and CDR2 YYNGEE come from the germline V gene. The CDR3 length is 17 residues. The V gene end was trimmed by 0 bases and the J gene end by 2 bases; junction bases not matched to a gene: 6. CDR3 nucleotide sequence: TGTGCCAGCAGCGTAGACTTAGCGGGGGGACTCACAGATACGCAGTATTTT. Translation: CASSVDLAGGLTDTQYF.

The chain couples TRBV12-3 or TRBV12-4 to TRBJ2-1, with a weak D call TRBD1 (5 bases). The germline V and J ends were trimmed by 10 bases and 8 bases, with 12 bases remaining between them. This CDR3 is 11 amino acids long. Here the CDR3 reads CATHRGYEQFF. The CDR3 DNA sequence: TGTGCCACGCATAGGGGATATGAGCAGTTCTTC.

The genes are TRBV20-1 and TRBJ1-1; maybe TRBD1 (6 bases). Trimming left V 3 bases short and J 5 bases short, with 16 bases between. The CDR3 runs to 14 residues. Germline CDR1 and CDR2: DFQATT and SNEGSKA (reference sequence). The CDR3 spells CSASLFRGSTEAFF. The CDR3 DNA sequence: TGCAGTGCTAGTTTATTCAGGGGATCAACTGAAGCTTTCTTT.

The V call is TRBV27, the J call TRBJ1-2; no reliable D call. V was pared by 3 bases and J by 8 bases, with 16 bases between. The CDR3 loop spans 14 amino acids. Germline V CDR1 and CDR2: MNHEY, SMNVEV (reference sequence). This CDR3 is CASSFSESVRGYTF. The CDR3 nucleotides are TGTGCCAGCAGTTTTTCGGAATCGGTGAGGGGCTACACCTTC.

About this clone: The same CDR3 arises from other DNA sequences in this sample as well. The chain is built from TRBV5-1 and TRBJ2-7; D perhaps matches TRBD1 (7 bases). The germline V gene has CDR1 SGHRS and CDR2 YFSETQ. The CDR3 has 13 amino acids. Between the trimmed V and J ends, which lost 0 bases and 6 bases, there was a span of 10 bases. DNA for the CDR3: TGCGCCAGCAGCTTGGGCCAGGGGGGCGAGCAGTACTTC. It is translated as CASSLGQGGEQYF.

The chain has TRBV5-5 and TRBJ2-7, with TRBD1 matching over 9 bases. The V gene end was trimmed by 4 bases and the J gene end by 0 bases; junction bases not matched to a gene: 5. CDR3 length: 15 residues. Germline V lookup: CDR1 SGHKS, CDR2 YYEKEE (reference sequence). CDR3 region: CASSPGQGSSYEQYF. CDR3 nucleotides: TGTGCCAGCAGCCCAGGACAGGGGAGCTCCTACGAGCAGTACTTC.

The CDR3 DNA is TGTGCCAGCAGCGTATCACCCTATGGAGGGAGGGATGAAAAACTGTTTTTT. Its translation: CASSVSPYGGRDEKLFF. V gene TRBV9 combines with J gene TRBJ1-4, with D unclear. Germline V gives CDR1 SGDLS, CDR2 YYNGEE. The CDR3 spans 17 residues. Deletions cut 1 base from V and 6 bases from J, with 19 bases between.

The chain is built from TRBV10-3 and TRBJ2-7, with D maybe TRBD1 (6 bases). Trimming stripped 4 bases from V and 2 bases from J, with 12 bases between. Germline V CDR1 and CDR2: ENHRY, SYGVKD. This CDR3 region has 14 residues. The CDR3 sequence is CAISGVGAAYEQYF. CDR3 in DNA: TGTGCCATCAGTGGGGTGGGGGCGGCCTACGAGCAGTACTTC.

CDR3 sequence reads: CASRSLGLAGTDTQYF. The CDR3 nucleotides read TGTGCCAGCAGAAGCCTGGGACTAGCGGGAACAGATACGCAGTATTTT. The gene calls are TRBV2 and TRBJ2-3; 13 positions agree with TRBD2. V lost 6 bases and J lost 3; bases outside the gene matches: 6. The CDR3 loop spans 16 amino acids. Germline assignment: CDR1 SNHLY and CDR2 FYNNEI.

Written as DNA, the CDR3 is TGTGCCAGCAGCTCCACGCTATCCCGGGACATGACGTATGGCTACACCTTC. It yields the protein CASSSTLSRDMTYGYTF. J is TRBJ1-2 and V is TRBV5-5; a weak D match, TRBD1 (6 bases). With 3 bases removed from V and 5 bases from J, the gap between germline ends came to 23 bases. The CDR3 runs 17 residues. Germline CDR1 and CDR2: SGHKS and YYEKEE (reference sequence).

The chain is built from TRBV14 and TRBJ2-1; D is undetermined. The germline V gene has CDR1 SGHDN and CDR2 FVKESK. CDR3 length equals 15 residues. The V end was cut by 5 bases, the J end by 2 bases, with 13 bases between. The CDR3 nucleotides are TGTGCCAGCAGCTCCCCACACCACCCCTACAATGAGCAGTTCTTC. It is translated as CASSSPHHPYNEQFF.

V is TRBV6-5 and J is TRBJ1-5; weak D call: TRBD1 (6 bases). The CDR3 covers 14 residues. Trimming took off 10 bases at V and 0 bases at J, with 13 bases between the two ends. Germline V gene data show CDR1 as MNHEY and CDR2 as SVGAGI. The CDR3 coding sequence is TGTGCCACCAACAGGGAGGGTAGCAATCAGCCCCAGCATTTT. Its translation is CATNREGSNQPQHF.

The DNA for the CDR3 is TGTGCCAGCAGTGCACAGGGCTACGAGCAGTACTTC. Amino acid sequence: CASSAQGYEQYF. This chain connects TRBV6-6 to TRBJ2-7, with D perhaps TRBD1 (6 bases). Germline V lookup: CDR1 MNHNY, CDR2 SVGAGI (reference sequence). Between the trimmed V and J ends, which lost 5 bases and 3 bases, there was a span of 8 bases. The CDR3 is 12 amino acids.

This clone was seen a single time. The chain joins TRBV18 to TRBJ1-4; no definite D call. The V gene's germline CDR1 is KGHSH and CDR2 LQKENI. The V end was cut by 3 bases, the J end by 5 bases, with 19 bases between. The CDR3 sequence is 17 residues long. The CDR3 DNA follows: TGTGCCAGCTCACCCAGTGTGTCCAGTGAACCCAATGAAAAACTGTTTTTT. Translated, it gives CASSPSVSSEPNEKLFF.

V usage is TRBV5-1 and J usage is TRBJ2-2; TRBD2 agrees at 7 bases. The CDR3 has 15 amino acids. Unmatched junction bases numbered 7, after V lost 2 bases and J lost 6 bases. The germline V gene has CDR1 SGHRS and CDR2 YFSETQ. CDR3 loop: CASSLSGTTSGELFF. CDR3 bases: TGCGCCAGCAGCTTAAGTGGGACTACCTCCGGGGAGCTGTTTTTT.

J is TRBJ1-2 and V is TRBV6-5; perhaps TRBD1 as D (6 bases). CDR3 length: 12 amino acids. Trimming shortened V by 6 bases and J by 8 bases, and 13 bases separated the two germline ends. Germline values: CDR1 MNHEY, CDR2 SVGAGI. As DNA, the CDR3 is TGTGCCAGCAGAGCAGGGGAGTACGGCTACACCTTC. Protein sequence: CASRAGEYGYTF.

This rearrangement joins TRBV5-4 to TRBJ1-2; D remains unclear. This CDR3 region has 14 residues. Trimming left V 9 bases short and J 3 bases short, with 18 bases between. Germline-derived CDR1 and CDR2 are SGHNT and YYREEE (reference sequence). CDR3 sequence reads: CATGLSGKDYGYTF. The CDR3 DNA follows: TGTGCCACTGGTTTATCGGGGAAAGACTATGGCTACACCTTC.

The chain is built from TRBV7-2 and TRBJ1-4, with no clear D. Per germline, CDR1 SGHTA and CDR2 FQGNSA. V was cut by 0 bases and J by 10 bases, with 9 bases left in between. There are 13 residues in the CDR3. CDR3 loop: CASSLARRGKLFF. CDR3 DNA sequence: TGTGCCAGCAGCTTAGCGCGACGGGGAAAACTGTTTTTT. Variable domain in full (rest from reference TRBV7-2 and TRBJ1-4): GAGVSQSPSNKVTEKGKDVELRCDPISGHTALYWYRQSLGQGLEFLIYFQGNSAPDKSGLPSDRFSAERTGGSVSTLTIQRTQQEDSAVYLCASSLARRGKLFFGSGTQLSVL.

The chain employs TRBV2 and TRBJ1-1; maybe TRBD1 (5 bases). The germline CDR1 and CDR2 sequences are SNHLY and FYNNEI. Trimming took off 5 bases at V and 3 bases at J, with 10 bases between the two ends. This CDR3 spans 13 amino acids. In nucleotides, the CDR3 is TGTGCCAGCAGTCCGGACACCTACACTGAAGCTTTCTTT. Translating it yields CASSPDTYTEAFF. The complete variable domain, with remaining parts taken from reference TRBV2 and TRBJ1-1, reads EPEVTQTPSHQVTQMGQEVILRCVPISNHLYFYWYRQILGQKVEFLVSFYNNEISEKSEIFDDQFSVERPDGSNFTLKIRSTKLEDSAMYFCASSPDTYTEAFFGQGTRLTVV.

This chain uses TRBV24-1 with TRBJ1-1; no reliable D call. V was cut by 4 bases and J by 2 bases, with 7 bases left in between. Germline assignment: CDR1 KGHDR and CDR2 SFDVKD. The CDR3 is 13 amino acids. The CDR3 loop reads CATSDARNTEAFF. In DNA, the CDR3 is TGTGCCACCAGTGACGCTAGAAACACTGAAGCTTTCTTT.

The V and J genes are TRBV28 and TRBJ2-7, with D possibly matching TRBD1 (7 bases). V was cut by 6 bases and J by 3 bases, with 24 bases left in between. Germline lookup yields CDR1 MDHEN and CDR2 SYDVKM. The CDR3 runs 17 residues. The CDR3 DNA follows: TGTGCCAGCAGGGGGACAGCACGCGGGGATTTTAACTACGAGCAGTACTTC. Translation: CASRGTARGDFNYEQYF.

The gene calls are TRBV3-1 (or the pseudogene TRBV3-2) and TRBJ1-1; 8 bases agree with TRBD1. V lost 5 bases and J lost 10; bases outside the gene matches: 9. The CDR3 has 13 amino acids. Germline V CDR1 and CDR2: LGHDT, YNNKEL (reference sequence). CDR3 amino acids: CASSFQGALGAFF. The CDR3 DNA reads as TGTGCCAGCAGCTTCCAGGGGGCCCTAGGAGCTTTCTTT.

CDR3 protein: CASSPSRDRGLNTEAFF. CDR3 coding DNA: TGTGCCAGCAGTCCGTCCCGGGACAGGGGGCTGAACACTGAAGCTTTCTTT. The gene calls are TRBV6-6 and TRBJ1-1; TRBD1 matches at 12 bases. V gave up 5 bases and J gave up 0 bases; unmatched junction bases: 7. The CDR3 consists of 17 residues. Germline-derived CDR1 and CDR2 are MNHNY and SVGAGI (reference sequence).

The chain combines TRBV29-1 with TRBJ2-7; D is unclear. Germline V lookup: CDR1 SQVTM, CDR2 ANQGSEA. This CDR3 is 11 amino acids long. V shed 7 bases and J shed 2 bases, with 9 bases lying between them. The CDR3 protein is CSGSSAYEQYF. In DNA form, the CDR3 reads TGCAGCGGGAGCTCCGCCTACGAGCAGTACTTC.

The chain has TRBV18 and TRBJ2-7; 7 bases map to TRBD1. J lost 6 bases, V lost 3 bases, and 5 bases had no gene match. The CDR3 spans 13 residues. CDR1 is KGHSH and CDR2 is LQKENI in the germline V gene. CDR3: CASSPGQTGEQYF. The CDR3 nucleotides are TGTGCCAGCTCACCGGGACAGACGGGCGAGCAGTACTTC.

The rearrangement uses TRBV11-2 and TRBJ1-5, with TRBD1 matching over 8 bases. The V gene end was trimmed by 4 bases and the J gene end by 6 bases; junction bases not matched to a gene: 8. Germline values: CDR1 SGHAT, CDR2 FQNNGV. The CDR3 totals 15 residues. CDR3 protein: CASSYGPGGGQPQHF. CDR3 bases: TGTGCCAGCAGCTATGGGCCAGGGGGCGGTCAGCCCCAGCATTTT.